A selection of T cell receptor beta chains follows, all from one sample in a study of blood T cell repertoires in COVID-19. Measured with immunoSEQ multiplex PCR; TCRdb has only the in-frame clones, and not every one. The top ten clones hold less than 2% of a sample with 110,000 to 150,000 clones, 65% to 80% of them seen once. Sequencing was carried out using peripheral blood. The source is a woman aged 55-70 years with acute or convalescent COVID-19. CDR3s include the opening cysteine and the closing phenylalanine or tryptophan. A D gene is named only where the DNA matches it firmly. Some rows mark clone size as missing; the rest say once, few, many or name a class of expanded clone.

clone_size	j_call	v_call	d_call	cdr3_aa	cdr3_nt
.	TRBJ2-1	TRBV7-2	.	CASSLEGRSYNEQFF	TGTGCCAGCAGCTTAGAGGGGCGCTCCTACAATGAGCAGTTCTTC
.	TRBJ1-5	TRBV30	TRBD1	CAWSINRDRAPWSNQPQHF	TGTGCCTGGAGTATAAACCGGGACAGGGCCCCTTGGAGCAATCAGCCCCAGCATTTT
.	TRBJ1-2	TRBV6-1	.	CASSEPGQLYGYTF	TGTGCCAGCAGTGAACCCGGACAGCTCTATGGCTACACCTTC
.	TRBJ2-3	TRBV18	.	CASSPRGSYTDTQYF	TGTGCCAGCTCACCCAGGGGCTCCTACACAGATACGCAGTATTTT
.	TRBJ1-1	TRBV5-1	.	CASSGGLRAGKNTEAFF	TGCGCCAGCAGCGGAGGCTTGCGGGCCGGGAAGAACACTGAAGCTTTCTTT
.	TRBJ1-1	TRBV6-5	TRBD1	CASSLGQGAEAFF	TGTGCCAGCAGCCTGGGACAGGGCGCTGAAGCTTTCTTT
.	TRBJ1-2	TRBV5-4	.	CASSTATEGYTF	TGTGCCAGCAGCACCGCGACAGAAGGCTACACCTTC
.	TRBJ2-4	TRBV19	.	CASSIGGLAKNIQYF	TGTGCCAGTAGTATTGGCGGCCTAGCCAAAAACATTCAGTACTTC
.	TRBJ1-1	TRBV30	TRBD1	CAWSPGQLIPEAFF	TGTGCCTGGAGTCCGGGACAGTTGATCCCTGAAGCTTTCTTT
few	TRBJ1-2	TRBV10-1	.	CASPPGTVIYGYTF	TGCGCCAGCCCCCCGGGAACTGTAATCTATGGCTACACCTTC
many	TRBJ2-7	TRBV15	.	CATSRGFAISHEQYF	TGTGCCACCAGCAGAGGATTTGCCATTAGCCACGAGCAGTACTTC
.	TRBJ2-5	TRBV19	TRBD2	CASSLAGGIQETQYF	TGTGCCAGTAGTTTAGCGGGGGGAATTCAAGAGACCCAGTACTTC
.	TRBJ2-7	TRBV19	TRBD2	CASGLAGGPYEQYF	TGTGCCAGCGGACTAGCGGGAGGGCCTTACGAGCAGTACTTC
.	TRBJ2-7	TRBV27	.	CASSAGPHYEQYF	TGTGCCAGCAGTGCGGGACCTCACTACGAGCAGTACTTC
.	TRBJ1-5	TRBV27	TRBD1	CASSETGGKRQPQHF	TGTGCCAGCAGCGAGACAGGGGGCAAGAGGCAGCCCCAGCATTTT
.	TRBJ2-7	TRBV30	.	CAWSGGGEQYF	TGTGCCTGGAGTGGGGGAGGCGAGCAGTACTTC